This TCR beta chain was documented in a study of blood T cell repertoires in COVID-19. Authors' data handling: Reference gene primer amplification gave estimated nucleated cell counts. This table comes from immunoSEQ multiplex PCR, and its TCRdb copy is limited to in-frame clones, with some not included. V and J calls and clone size are those listed in that table; D and trimming were worked out from the DNA. The profile shows roughly 160,000 clones, approximately 81% of them singletons. All enrollees were about 18 to 89 years old and from some 24 US areas. Allocation to cohorts depended on clinical history reported by the participants. This sequence originates from a man in his sixties who had recovered from COVID-19. The specimen sequenced was PBMCs or T cells enriched from blood (not recorded which).

The CDR3 sequence is CASSWPAQPQHF. CDR3 nucleotides: TGTGCCAGTAGTTGGCCCGCTCAGCCCCAGCATTTT. J is TRBJ1-5 and V is TRBV19; D not resolved. The CDR3 sequence is 12 residues long. Per the germline V gene, CDR1 is LNHDA and CDR2 is SQIVND (reference sequence). V lost 5 bases to trimming and J lost 6 bases, with 8 bases between them.